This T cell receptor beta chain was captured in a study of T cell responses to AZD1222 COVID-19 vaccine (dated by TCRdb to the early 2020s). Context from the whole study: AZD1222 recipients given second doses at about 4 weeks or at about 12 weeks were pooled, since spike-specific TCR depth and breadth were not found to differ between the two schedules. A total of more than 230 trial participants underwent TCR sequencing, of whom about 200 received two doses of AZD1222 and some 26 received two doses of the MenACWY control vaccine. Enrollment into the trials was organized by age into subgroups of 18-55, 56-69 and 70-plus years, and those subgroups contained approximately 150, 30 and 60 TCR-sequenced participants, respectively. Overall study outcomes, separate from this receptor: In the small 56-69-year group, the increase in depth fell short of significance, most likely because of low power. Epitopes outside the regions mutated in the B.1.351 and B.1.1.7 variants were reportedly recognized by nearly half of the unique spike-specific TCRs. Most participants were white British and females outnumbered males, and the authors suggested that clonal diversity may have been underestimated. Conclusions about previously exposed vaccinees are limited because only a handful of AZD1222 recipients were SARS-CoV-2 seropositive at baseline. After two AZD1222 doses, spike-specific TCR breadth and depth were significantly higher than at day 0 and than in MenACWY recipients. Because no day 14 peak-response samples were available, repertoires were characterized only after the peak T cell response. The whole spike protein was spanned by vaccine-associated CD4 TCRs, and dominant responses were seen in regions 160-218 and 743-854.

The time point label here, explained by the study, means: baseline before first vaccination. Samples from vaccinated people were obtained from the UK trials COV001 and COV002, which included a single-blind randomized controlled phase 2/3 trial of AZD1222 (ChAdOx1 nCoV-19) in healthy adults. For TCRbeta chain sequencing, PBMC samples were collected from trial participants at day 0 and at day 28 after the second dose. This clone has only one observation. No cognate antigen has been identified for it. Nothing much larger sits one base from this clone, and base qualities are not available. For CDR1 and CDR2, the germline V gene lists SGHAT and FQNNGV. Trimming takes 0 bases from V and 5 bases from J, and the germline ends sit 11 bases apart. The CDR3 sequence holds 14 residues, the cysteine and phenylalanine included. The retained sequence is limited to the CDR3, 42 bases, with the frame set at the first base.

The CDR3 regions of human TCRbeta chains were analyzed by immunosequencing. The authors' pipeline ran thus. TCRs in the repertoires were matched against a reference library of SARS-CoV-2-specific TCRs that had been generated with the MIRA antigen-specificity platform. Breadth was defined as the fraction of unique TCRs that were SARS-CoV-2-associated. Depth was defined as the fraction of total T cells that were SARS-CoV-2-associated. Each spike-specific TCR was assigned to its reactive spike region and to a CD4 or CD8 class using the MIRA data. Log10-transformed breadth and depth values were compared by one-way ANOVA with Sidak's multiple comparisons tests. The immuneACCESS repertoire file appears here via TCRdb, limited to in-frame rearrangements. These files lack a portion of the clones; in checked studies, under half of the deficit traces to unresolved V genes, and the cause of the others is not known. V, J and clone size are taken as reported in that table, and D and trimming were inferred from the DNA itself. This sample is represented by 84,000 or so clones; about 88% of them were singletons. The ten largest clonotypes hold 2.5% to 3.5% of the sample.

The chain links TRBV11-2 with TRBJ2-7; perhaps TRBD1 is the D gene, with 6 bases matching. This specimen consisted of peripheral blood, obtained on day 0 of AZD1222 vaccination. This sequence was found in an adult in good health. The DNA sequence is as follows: TGTGCCAGCAGCTTAGAGAGGGGGACCCACGAGCAGTACTTC. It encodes CASSLERGTHEQYF.